The clone carrying this T cell receptor beta chain was seen a single time. Its matching antigen is unknown. Germline V gives CDR1 SGHDT, CDR2 YYEEEE. With 4 bases removed from V and 11 bases from J, the gap between germline ends came to 15 bases. The CDR3 length is 12 residues. The sample is drawn from a study of cytomegalovirus exposure and HLA in healthy donors. Overall study: A subsequent analysis stated that the roughly 130 validation repertoires were run on the same platform as the 550 to 750 first-cohort repertoires. Study-wide results and limits: Per published reports, the classifier diagnosed cytomegalovirus status with high specificity and sensitivity. A few chains tied to CMV proved CMV antigen-specific in vitro.

The table came from immunoSEQ multiplex PCR; TCRdb's copy has only in-frame clones and leaves some out. The sample carries some 150,000 clones, 70% to 90% recorded once. Sequencing was done on a sample of PBMCs. The chain has TRBV5-6 and TRBJ1-1, with a possible D match to TRBD1 (6 bases). The receptor was isolated from a woman under 30 in good health and CMV-seropositive. The CDR3 DNA is TGTGCCAGCAGCCCCGGGAGGGGGGGGGCTTTCTTT. Translated, it gives CASSPGRGGAFF.